Sequencing of this T cell receptor beta chain was carried out in a study of regulatory T cells in long-lasting Graves disease. Time point denoted: newly diagnosed GD, antithyroid drugs for less than 3 months. PBMCs provided the RNA from which the TCR library was made. This clonotype was found many times. As yet, its antigen is unknown. The authors built TCR beta libraries using iRepertoire HTBI primers and Arm-PCR of CDR3 regions. Each CDR3 protein gets one entry after TCRdb re-called the multiplex PCR reads with MiXCR. The repertoire holds 530,000 or so distinct CDR3 sequences, with 15% to 20% as singletons. General study points: Persistent Graves' patients had lower TCR diversity than newly diagnosed ones.

A further study also used this sample, focusing on T cells in Graves' hyperthyroidism and ophthalmopathy. That report adds: During a first-round RT-PCR of the TCR CDR3, the HTBI primer set was used. Ophthalmopathy and stable hyperthyroidism were told apart by a 13 V-J model.

The sequence derives from a man younger than 30 with Graves disease. Sequencing used peripheral blood mononuclear cells (PBMCs), obtained at new diagnosis, from a patient treated with antithyroid drugs.

CDR3 DNA: TGTGCCAGTAGTATTGGGGGGATCTCCTACAATGAGCAGTTCTTC. Residues: CASSIGGISYNEQFF. The chain recombines TRBV19 with TRBJ2-1; maybe TRBD2 (6 bases). CDR3 size: 15 residues. V gave up 3 bases and J gave up 0 bases, with 9 bases separating them. The germline CDR1 and CDR2 sequences are LNHDA and SQIVND (reference sequence).